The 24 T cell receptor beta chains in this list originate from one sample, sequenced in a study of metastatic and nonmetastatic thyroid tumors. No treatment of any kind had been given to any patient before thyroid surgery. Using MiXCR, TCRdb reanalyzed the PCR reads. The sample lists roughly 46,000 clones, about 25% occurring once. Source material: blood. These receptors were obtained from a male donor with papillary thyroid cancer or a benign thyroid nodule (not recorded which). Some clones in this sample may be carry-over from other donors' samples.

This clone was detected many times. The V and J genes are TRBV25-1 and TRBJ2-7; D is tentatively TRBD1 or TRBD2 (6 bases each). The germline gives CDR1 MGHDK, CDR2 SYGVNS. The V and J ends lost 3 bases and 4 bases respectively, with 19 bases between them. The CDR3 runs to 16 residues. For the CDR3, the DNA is TGTGCCAGCAGTGACCTCGGCCGGGGGCGCAAATACGAGCAGTACTTC. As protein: CASSDLGRGRKYEQYF.

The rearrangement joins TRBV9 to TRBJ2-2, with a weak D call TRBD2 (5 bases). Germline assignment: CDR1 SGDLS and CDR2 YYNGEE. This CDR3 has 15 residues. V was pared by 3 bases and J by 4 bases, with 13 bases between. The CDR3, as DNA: TGTGCCAGCAGCGGGGCTGGGAGTTTCACCGGGGAGCTGTTTTTT. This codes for CASSGAGSFTGELFF.

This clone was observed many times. CDR3 loop: CASSVPGGTANTGELFF. CDR3 in DNA: TGTGCCAGCAGCGTACCGGGGGGGACAGCCAACACCGGGGAGCTGTTTTTT. This sequence joins TRBV9 and TRBJ2-2; D is possibly TRBD2 (8 bases). This CDR3 region has 17 residues. Germline V gives CDR1 SGDLS, CDR2 YYNGEE. Trimming cost V 1 base and J 2 bases, with 15 bases left between them.

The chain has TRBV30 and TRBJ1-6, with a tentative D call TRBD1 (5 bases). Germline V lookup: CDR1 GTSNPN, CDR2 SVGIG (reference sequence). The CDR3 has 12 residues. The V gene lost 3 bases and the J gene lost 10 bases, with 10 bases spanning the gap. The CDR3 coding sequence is TGTGCCTGGAGGGTAGGGGAGTCACCCCTCCACTTT. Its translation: CAWRVGESPLHF. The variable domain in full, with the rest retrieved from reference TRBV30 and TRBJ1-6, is SQTIHQWPATLVQPVGSPLSLECTVEGTSNPNLYWYRQAAGRGLQLLFYSVGIGQISSEVPQNLSASRPQDRQFILSSKKLLLSDSGFYLCAWRVGESPLHFGNGTRLTVT.

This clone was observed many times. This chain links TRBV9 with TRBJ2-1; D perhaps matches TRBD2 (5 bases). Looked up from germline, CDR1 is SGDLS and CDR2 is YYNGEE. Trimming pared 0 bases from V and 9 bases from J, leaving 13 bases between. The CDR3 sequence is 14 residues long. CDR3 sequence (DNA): TGTGCCAGCAGCGTAGAAGGACCTCGGGGTGAGCAGTTCTTC. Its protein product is CASSVEGPRGEQFF.

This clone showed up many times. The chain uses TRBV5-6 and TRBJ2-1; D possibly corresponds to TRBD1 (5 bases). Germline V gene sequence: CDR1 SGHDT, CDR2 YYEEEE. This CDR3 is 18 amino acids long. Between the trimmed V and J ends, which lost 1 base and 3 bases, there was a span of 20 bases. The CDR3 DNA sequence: TGTGCCAGCAGCTTGAAGGTAGGGGCGGCCGATCTCTACAATGAGCAGTTCTTC. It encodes CASSLKVGAADLYNEQFF.

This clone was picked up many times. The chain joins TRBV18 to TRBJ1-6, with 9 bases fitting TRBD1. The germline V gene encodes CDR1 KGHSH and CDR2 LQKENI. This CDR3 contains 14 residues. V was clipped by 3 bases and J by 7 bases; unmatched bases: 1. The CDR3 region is CASSPDRGNSPLHF. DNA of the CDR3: TGTGCCAGCTCACCGGACAGGGGAAATTCACCCCTCCACTTT.

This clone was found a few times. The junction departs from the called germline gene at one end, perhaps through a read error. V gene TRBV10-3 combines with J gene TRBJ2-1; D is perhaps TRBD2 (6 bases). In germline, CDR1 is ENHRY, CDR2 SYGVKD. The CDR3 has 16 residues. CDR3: CAIRDKAGLTDNEKFF. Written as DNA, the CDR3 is TGTGCCATCAGGGACAAAGCGGGCCTCACGGACAATGAGAAGTTCTTC.

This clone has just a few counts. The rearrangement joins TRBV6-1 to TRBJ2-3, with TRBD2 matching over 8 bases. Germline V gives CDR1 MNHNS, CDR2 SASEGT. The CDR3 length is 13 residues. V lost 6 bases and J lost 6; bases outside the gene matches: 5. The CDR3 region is CASSGRVTDTQYF. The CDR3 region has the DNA TGTGCCAGCAGCGGGAGGGTAACGGATACGCAGTATTTT.

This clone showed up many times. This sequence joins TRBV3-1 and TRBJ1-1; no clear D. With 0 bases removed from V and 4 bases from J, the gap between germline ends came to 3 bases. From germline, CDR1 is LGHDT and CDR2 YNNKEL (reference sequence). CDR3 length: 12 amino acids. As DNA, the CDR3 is TGTGCCAGCAGCCAAGAAGTCACTGAAGCTTTCTTT. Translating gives CASSQEVTEAFF.

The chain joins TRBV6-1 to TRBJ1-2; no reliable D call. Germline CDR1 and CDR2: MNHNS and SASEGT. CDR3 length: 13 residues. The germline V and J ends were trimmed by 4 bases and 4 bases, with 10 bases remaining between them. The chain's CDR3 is CASSVSRLYGYTF. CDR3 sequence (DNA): TGTGCCAGCAGTGTCTCTCGACTCTATGGCTACACCTTC.

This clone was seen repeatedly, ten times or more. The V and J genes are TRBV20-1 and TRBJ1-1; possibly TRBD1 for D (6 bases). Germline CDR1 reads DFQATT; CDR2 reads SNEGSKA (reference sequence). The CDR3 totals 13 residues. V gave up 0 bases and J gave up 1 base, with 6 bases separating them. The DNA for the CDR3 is TGCAGTGCTAGAGACAGGGGGAACACTGAAGCTTTCTTT. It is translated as CSARDRGNTEAFF.

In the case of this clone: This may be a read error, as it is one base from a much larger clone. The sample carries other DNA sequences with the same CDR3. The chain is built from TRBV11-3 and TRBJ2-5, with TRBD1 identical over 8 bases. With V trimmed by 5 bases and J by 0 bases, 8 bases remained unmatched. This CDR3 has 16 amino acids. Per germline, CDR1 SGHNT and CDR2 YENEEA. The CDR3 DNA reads TGTGCCAGCAGCCCAGGGGGCGGAGGTTACCAAGAGACCCAGTACTTC. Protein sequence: CASSPGGGGYQETQYF.

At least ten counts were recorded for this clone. CDR3 amino acids: CASSDRGEPSYEQYF. CDR3 sequence (DNA): TGCGCCAGCAGTGACCGCGGGGAGCCCTCCTACGAGCAGTACTTC. The chain employs TRBV10-1 and TRBJ2-7; a weak D match, TRBD2 (6 bases). V lost 3 bases and J lost 0, with 12 bases in between. The germline gives CDR1 WNHNN, CDR2 SYGVQD (reference sequence). This CDR3 contains 15 residues.

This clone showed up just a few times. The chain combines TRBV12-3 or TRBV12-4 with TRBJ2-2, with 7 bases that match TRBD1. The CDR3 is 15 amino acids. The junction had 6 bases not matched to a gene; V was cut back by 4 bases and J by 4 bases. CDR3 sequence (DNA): TGTGCCAGCAGTTCACGGGACAGAACCACCGGGGAGCTGTTTTTT. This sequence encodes CASSSRDRTTGELFF.

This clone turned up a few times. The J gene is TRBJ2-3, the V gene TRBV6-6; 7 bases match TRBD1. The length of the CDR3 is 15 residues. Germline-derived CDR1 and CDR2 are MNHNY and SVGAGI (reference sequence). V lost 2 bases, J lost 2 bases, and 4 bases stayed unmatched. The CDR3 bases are TGTGCCAGCAGTTACGAGGGACAGCTCACAGATACGCAGTATTTT. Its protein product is CASSYEGQLTDTQYF.

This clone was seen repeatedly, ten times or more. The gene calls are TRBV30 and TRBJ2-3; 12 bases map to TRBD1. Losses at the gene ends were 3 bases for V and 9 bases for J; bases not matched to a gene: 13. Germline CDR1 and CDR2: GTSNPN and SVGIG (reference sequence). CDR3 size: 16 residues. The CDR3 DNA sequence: TGTGCCTGGAGCTCCCCCGGGACAGGGGGCTCGAAGACGCAGTATTTT. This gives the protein CAWSSPGTGGSKTQYF.

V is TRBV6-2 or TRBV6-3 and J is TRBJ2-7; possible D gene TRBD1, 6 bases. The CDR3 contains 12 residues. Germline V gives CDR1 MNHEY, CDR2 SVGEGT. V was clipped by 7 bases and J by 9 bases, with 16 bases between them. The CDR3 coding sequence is TGTGCCAGCACCTCGATGGGGGCGAGGCAGTACTTC. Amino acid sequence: CASTSMGARQYF.

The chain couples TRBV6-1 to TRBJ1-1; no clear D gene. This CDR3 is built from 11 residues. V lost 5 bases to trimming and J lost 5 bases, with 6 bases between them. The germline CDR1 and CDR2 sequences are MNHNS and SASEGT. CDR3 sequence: CASSRVTEAFF. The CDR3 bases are TGTGCCAGCAGTAGGGTAACTGAAGCTTTCTTT.

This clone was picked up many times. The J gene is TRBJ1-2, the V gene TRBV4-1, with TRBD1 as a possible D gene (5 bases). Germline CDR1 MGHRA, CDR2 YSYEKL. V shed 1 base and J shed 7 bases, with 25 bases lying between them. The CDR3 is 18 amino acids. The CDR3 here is CASSQGSRASSVRGGYTF. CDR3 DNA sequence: TGCGCCAGCAGCCAAGGATCCCGGGCCTCATCAGTGAGGGGTGGCTACACCTTC.

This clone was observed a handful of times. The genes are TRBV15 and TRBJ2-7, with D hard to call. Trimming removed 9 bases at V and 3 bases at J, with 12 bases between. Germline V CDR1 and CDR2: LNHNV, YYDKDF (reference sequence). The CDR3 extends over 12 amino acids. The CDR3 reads CATGENRYEQYF. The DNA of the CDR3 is TGTGCCACGGGCGAGAACCGCTACGAGCAGTACTTC.

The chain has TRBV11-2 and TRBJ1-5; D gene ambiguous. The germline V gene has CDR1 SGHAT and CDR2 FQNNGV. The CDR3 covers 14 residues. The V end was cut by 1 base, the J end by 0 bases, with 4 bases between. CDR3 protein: CASSLGVSNQPQHF. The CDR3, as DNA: TGTGCCAGCAGCTTAGGCGTTAGCAATCAGCCCCAGCATTTT.

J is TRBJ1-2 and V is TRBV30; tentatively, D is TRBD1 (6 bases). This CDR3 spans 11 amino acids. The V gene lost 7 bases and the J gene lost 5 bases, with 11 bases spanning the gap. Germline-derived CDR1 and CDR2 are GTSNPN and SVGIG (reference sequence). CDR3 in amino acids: CASGVLYGYTF. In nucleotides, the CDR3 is TGTGCCTCAGGGGTTTTGTATGGCTACACCTTC.

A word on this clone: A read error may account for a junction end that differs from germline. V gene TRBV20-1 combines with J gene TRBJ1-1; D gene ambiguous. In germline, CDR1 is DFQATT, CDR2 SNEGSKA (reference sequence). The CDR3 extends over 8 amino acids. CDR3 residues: CSARRSGF. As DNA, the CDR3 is TGCAGTGCTAGGCGAAGTGGCTTT.